This T cell receptor (beta chain) is drawn from a study of beta chain features in type 1 diabetes. About the research overall: All samples together contributed 95 million to 110 million sorted cells for examination. Findings of the study overall: High-TCR-expressing cells could be over-represented by cDNA sequencing.

CD4+ cells of the naive, central memory, regulatory and stem cell-like memory types were sorted via CD45RO/CCR7/CD25/CD127/CD95/CD27. This clone was detected ten times or more. The antigen remains unidentified. Germline loops: CDR1 MDHEN, CDR2 SYDVKM. There are 15 residues in the CDR3. Trimming at V came to 7 bases and at J to 3 bases, leaving 11 bases not matched to a gene. Expressed TCRB transcripts got sequenced, as all isolated RNA was reverse transcribed. Clones were read by immunoSEQ multiplex PCR, and TCRdb kept only the in-frame ones, dropping some. This repertoire shows under 300,000 clones, 7.5% to 9.5% found once; its top ten account for 1%.

The V call is TRBV28, the J call TRBJ2-5; 7 bases agree with TRBD2. The origin of this receptor is a woman aged 18-30 years in good health. The sample taken for sequencing was central memory CD4+ T cells from blood. CDR3 residues: CASTLGAGEEETQYF. For the CDR3, the DNA is TGTGCCAGCACCTTAGGGGCGGGAGAGGAAGAGACCCAGTACTTC.